This TCR beta chain stems from a study of blood T cell repertoires in COVID-19. Study-wide context: Acute and convalescent COVID-19 specimens originated in the United States, Italy and Spain.

Germline-derived CDR1 and CDR2 are SQVTM and ANQGSEA. This CDR3 has 11 residues. V shed 7 bases and J 5 bases; nucleotides not matched to a gene: 4. Individuals aged about 18 to 100 years were recruited from 20 to 25 US areas. Cohort assignment relied on participant-reported clinical history. Data came from immunoSEQ multiplex PCR; TCRdb stores just in-frame clones and leaves some out. The table has 150,000 to 200,000 clones, more than 65% seen once. The rearrangement uses TRBV29-1 and TRBJ1-1; TRBD1 agrees at 7 bases. Sequencing was carried out using PBMCs or T cells enriched from blood (not recorded which). The sequence derives from a middle-aged man who had recovered from COVID-19. For the CDR3, the DNA is TGCAGCGGGGGGACAGCGACTGAAGCTTTCTTT. Its translation is CSGGTATEAFF. The whole variable domain, remainder taken from reference TRBV29-1 and TRBJ1-1, is SAVISQKPSRDICQRGTSLTIQCQVDSQVTMMFWYRQQPGQSLTLIATANQGSEATYESGFVIDKFPISRPNLTFSTLTVSNMSPEDSSIYLCSGGTATEAFFGQGTRLTVV.